The clone carrying this T cell receptor beta chain appeared a few times. Its specificity is unknown. Trimming cost V 0 bases and J 8 bases, with 12 bases left between them. The CDR3 covers 14 residues. Germline loops: CDR1 SGHKS, CDR2 YYEKEE (reference sequence). These data belong to a study of identical twins. TCRdb reprocessed the 5' RACE reads with MiXCR, giving one entry per CDR3 protein. The table shows 300,000 to 350,000 distinct CDR3 sequences, with 9% to 15% occurring only once. Study-wide findings and caveats: Within cord blood, abundant beta clonotypes carried fewer insertions, but memory repertoires showed no such trend. Out-of-frame alpha sequences common to twins were enriched for low generation probability. With monozygotic twins, out-of-frame TCR alpha sharing exceeded what models estimated. Diverse VJ usage suggested most zero-insertion clonotypes were not invariant T cells.

These data were likewise used in another study, on yellow fever vaccine responses in identical twins.

V gene TRBV5-5 combines with J gene TRBJ2-1; no firm D call. The TCR originated in a woman aged 18-29 years in good health. Specimen: CD8+ T cells sorted from blood. The CDR3 is CASSLAWGGDEQFF. CDR3 nucleotide sequence: TGTGCCAGCAGCTTGGCCTGGGGTGGGGATGAGCAGTTCTTC.